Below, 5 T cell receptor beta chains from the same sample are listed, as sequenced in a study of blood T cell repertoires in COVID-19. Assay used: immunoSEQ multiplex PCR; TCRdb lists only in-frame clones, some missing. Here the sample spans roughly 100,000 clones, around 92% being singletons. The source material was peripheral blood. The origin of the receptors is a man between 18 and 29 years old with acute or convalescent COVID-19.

The DNA for the CDR3 is TGTGCCAGCAGTGAAATAGCGGGGGACCAGCAGTACTTC. Protein product: CASSEIAGDQQYF. The V and J genes are TRBV6-4 and TRBJ2-7, with 9 nucleotides matching TRBD2. This CDR3 has 13 amino acids. The germline gives CDR1 MRHNA, CDR2 SNTAGT. Trimming removed 3 bases from V and 8 bases from J; junction bases left unmatched: 5.

CDR3 residues: CASSISTGELFF. In DNA form, the CDR3 reads TGTGCCAGTAGTATCTCGACCGGGGAGCTGTTTTTT. The chain employs TRBV19 and TRBJ2-2; D unresolved. V dropped 3 bases and J dropped 5 bases, with 4 bases sitting between them. Germline CDR1 LNHDA, CDR2 SQIVND (reference sequence). The CDR3 length is 12 residues. Full variable domain (outside the CDR3, taken from reference TRBV19 and TRBJ2-2): DGGITQSPKYLFRKEGQNVTLSCEQNLNHDAMYWYRQDPGQGLRLIYYSQIVNDFQKGDIAEGYSVSREKKESFPLTVTSAQKNPTAFYLCASSISTGELFFGEGSRLTVL.

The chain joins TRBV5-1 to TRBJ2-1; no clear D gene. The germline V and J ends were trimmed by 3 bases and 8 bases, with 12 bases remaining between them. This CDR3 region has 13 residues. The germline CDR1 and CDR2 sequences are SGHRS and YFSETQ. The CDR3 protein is CASSSESNHEQFF. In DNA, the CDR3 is TGCGCCAGCAGCTCGGAGAGTAACCATGAGCAGTTCTTC.

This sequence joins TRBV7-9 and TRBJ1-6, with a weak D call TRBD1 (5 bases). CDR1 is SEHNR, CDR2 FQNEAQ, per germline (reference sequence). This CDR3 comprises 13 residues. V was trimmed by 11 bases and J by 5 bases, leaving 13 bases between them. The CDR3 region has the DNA TGTGCCTTCGGTGGGGGGAATAATTCACCCCTCCACTTT. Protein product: CAFGGGNNSPLHF.

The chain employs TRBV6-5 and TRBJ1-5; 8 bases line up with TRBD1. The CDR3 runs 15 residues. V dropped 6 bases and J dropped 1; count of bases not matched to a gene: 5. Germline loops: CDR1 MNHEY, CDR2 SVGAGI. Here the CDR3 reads CASSLQGESNQPQHF. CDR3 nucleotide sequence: TGTGCCAGCAGCCTACAGGGGGAGAGCAATCAGCCCCAGCATTTT.